The 16 T cell receptor beta chains below were found in one sample sequenced in a study of blood T cell repertoires in COVID-19. Clones were sequenced by immunoSEQ multiplex PCR, and TCRdb holds only the in-frame ones, with some missing. The table has 30,000 to 40,000 clones, 80% to 90% seen once; the top ten hold roughly 13%. Sequencing input: peripheral blood. These receptors came from a man aged 55 to 70 with active COVID-19.

V and J are TRBV29-1 and TRBJ1-1, with 7 bases identical to TRBD1. After removal of 7 bases from V and 9 bases from J, the junction contained 11 bases not matched to a gene. Germline loops: CDR1 SQVTM, CDR2 ANQGSEA. The CDR3 runs 12 residues. DNA for the CDR3: TGCAGCGGAGCGTTACAGGGGACACAAGCTTTCTTT. Its translation: CSGALQGTQAFF. Variable domain in full (rest from reference TRBV29-1 and TRBJ1-1): SAVISQKPSRDICQRGTSLTIQCQVDSQVTMMFWYRQQPGQSLTLIATANQGSEATYESGFVIDKFPISRPNLTFSTLTVSNMSPEDSSIYLCSGALQGTQAFFGQGTRLTVV.

The chain links TRBV5-1 to TRBJ2-7, with TRBD1 as a possible D gene (5 bases). Trimming took 0 bases from V and 6 from J, leaving 13 bases between them. The CDR3 is 14 amino acids. The germline V gene encodes CDR1 SGHRS and CDR2 YFSETQ. CDR3 region: CASSLVAGSSEQYF. DNA of the CDR3: TGCGCCAGCAGCTTGGTAGCAGGGTCCAGCGAGCAGTACTTC.

The V call is TRBV29-1, the J call TRBJ2-5; D remains unclear. Germline V lookup: CDR1 SQVTM, CDR2 ANQGSEA. Trimming cost V 3 bases and J 5 bases, with 10 bases left between them. The CDR3 contains 12 residues. The CDR3 DNA follows: TGCAGCGTTGATGCACTAAGGGAGACCCAGTACTTC. It encodes CSVDALRETQYF.

The rearrangement links TRBV25-1 to TRBJ2-1; 10 nucleotides align to TRBD2. Germline values: CDR1 MGHDK, CDR2 SYGVNS. The CDR3 is made up of 15 amino acids. V was clipped by 2 bases and J by 7 bases; unmatched bases: 5. This chain's CDR3 is CASSEVLAGANEQFF. In DNA, the CDR3 is TGTGCCAGCAGTGAAGTTCTAGCGGGAGCTAATGAGCAGTTCTTC.

This chain joins TRBV7-2 and TRBJ1-2, with a possible D match to TRBD1 (5 bases). Per germline, CDR1 SGHTA and CDR2 FQGNSA. The CDR3 spans 12 residues. Trimming removed 5 bases from V and 8 bases from J, with 12 bases in between. The CDR3 sequence: CASSVQGGGYTF. Written as DNA, the CDR3 is TGTGCCAGCAGCGTGCAGGGAGGGGGCTACACCTTC.

The genes are TRBV7-2 and TRBJ1-3; TRBD1 matches at 7 bases. CDR3 length equals 15 residues. In germline, CDR1 is SGHTA, CDR2 FQGNSA. After removal of 1 base from V and 3 bases from J, the junction contained 3 bases not matched to a gene. As DNA, the CDR3 is TGTGCCAGCAGCTTAGGACAGGGAAATGGAAACACCATATATTTT. Translating it yields CASSLGQGNGNTIYF.

The chain couples TRBV12-3 or TRBV12-4 to TRBJ2-3; 7 bases agree with TRBD2. V shed 3 bases, J shed 7 bases, and the junction held 1 base outside the gene matches. This CDR3 spans 12 amino acids. The CDR3 loop is CASSLGGNTQYF. The CDR3 region has the DNA TGTGCCAGCAGTTTGGGAGGGAATACGCAGTATTTT.

This rearrangement joins TRBV7-2 to TRBJ2-5; 10 bases are shared with TRBD2. Germline V CDR1 and CDR2: SGHTA, FQGNSA. This CDR3 is built from 15 residues. The J segment lost 3 bases and the V segment lost 2 bases, leaving 3 bases of the junction unmatched. CDR3 in amino acids: CASSLRLAGEETQYF. The CDR3 nucleotides are TGTGCCAGCAGCTTAAGGCTAGCGGGAGAAGAGACCCAGTACTTC.

This clone has just a few counts. CDR3 region: CASSLALAGSPSNEQFF. CDR3 nucleotide sequence: TGCGCCAGCAGCTTGGCACTAGCGGGATCACCATCGAATGAGCAGTTCTTC. This chain links TRBV5-1 with TRBJ2-1; TRBD2 aligns across 10 bases. The germline gives CDR1 SGHRS, CDR2 YFSETQ. The CDR3 loop spans 17 amino acids. V shed 0 bases and J 7 bases; nucleotides not matched to a gene: 10.

The rearrangement joins TRBV27 to TRBJ2-3; 11 positions match TRBD1. The CDR3 runs to 22 residues. V trimming: 3 bases; J trimming: 1 base; junction bases outside the gene matches: 21. Germline CDR1 and CDR2: MNHEY and SMNVEV (reference sequence). Here the CDR3 DNA reads TGTGCCAGCAGTTTCCTGGACAGGGGGCGAATTCCCCTACTAGCGGGCACAGATACGCAGTATTTT. Translated: CASSFLDRGRIPLLAGTDTQYF.

This chain joins TRBV28 and TRBJ2-7, with D possibly being TRBD2 (5 bases). V lost 1 base and J 5 bases, leaving 12 bases between the germline ends. The length of the CDR3 is 14 residues. CDR1 and CDR2 (germline): MDHEN, SYDVKM. CDR3 bases: TGTGCCAGCAGTTTATCTGGGAGAGGGAACGAGCAGTACTTC. Protein: CASSLSGRGNEQYF.

V and J are TRBV15 and TRBJ2-4; 10 positions agree with TRBD2. Trimming removed 0 bases from V and 8 bases from J; junction bases left unmatched: 4. The germline V gene encodes CDR1 LNHNV and CDR2 YYDKDF (reference sequence). The CDR3 sequence is 15 residues long. CDR3 in amino acids: CATSRDPSGRHIQYF. The CDR3 nucleotides read TGTGCCACCAGCAGAGATCCTAGCGGGAGACACATTCAGTACTTC.

This clone was counted a single time. The CDR3 DNA reads as TGTGCCAGCAGCGTAGAGGCGGGCCACACCGGGGAGCTGTTTTTT. It specifies CASSVEAGHTGELFF. V and J are TRBV9 and TRBJ2-2; perhaps TRBD2 as D (5 bases). The CDR3 sequence is 15 residues long. Germline V lookup: CDR1 SGDLS, CDR2 YYNGEE. Deletions cut 0 bases from V and 3 bases from J, with 9 bases between.

The chain links TRBV18 to TRBJ2-1; D may be TRBD2 (6 bases). With 0 bases removed from V and 7 bases from J, the gap between germline ends came to 16 bases. The CDR3 contains 16 residues. CDR1 and CDR2 from the germline V gene are KGHSH and LQKENI. CDR3 in DNA: TGTGCCAGCTCACCACCGAGGAGGGCAGACACGAATGAGCAGTTCTTC. Protein sequence: CASSPPRRADTNEQFF.

The V and J genes are TRBV5-1 and TRBJ1-2, with TRBD1 as a possible D gene (5 bases). V gave up 1 base and J gave up 0 bases, with 10 bases separating them. Germline CDR1 is SGHRS and CDR2 is YFSETQ. CDR3 length: 15 amino acids. CDR3 coding DNA: TGCGCCAGCAGCTTGCATCCAGGGACTAACTATGGCTACACCTTC. It encodes CASSLHPGTNYGYTF.

The chain couples TRBV15 to TRBJ2-3; D unclear. V lost 0 bases and J 3 bases, leaving 4 bases between the germline ends. The CDR3 has 13 residues. Germline CDR1 reads LNHNV; CDR2 reads YYDKDF (reference sequence). The CDR3 here is CATSRELTDTQYF. The CDR3 DNA is TGTGCCACCAGCAGAGAATTAACAGATACGCAGTATTTT.